Included here is one TCR beta chain sequence, with context. The antigen is unknown. Between the trimmed V and J ends, which lost 5 bases and 4 bases, there was a span of 9 bases. Germline CDR1 reads MNHEY; CDR2 reads SVGAGI. The CDR3 loop spans 14 amino acids. This record belongs to a study of Ad26.COV2.S vaccination and SARS-CoV-2 variants. About the study: Recipients of Ad26.COV2.S got it intramuscularly, once or twice 56 days apart.

The method was immunoSEQ multiplex PCR; TCRdb's version includes in-frame clones alone and lacks a portion of them. This sample yields about 680,000 clones, of which about 89% are seen a single time; roughly 1.5% belongs to the top ten. The treatment: 15 to 20 received Ad26.COV2.S at low or high dose, single or two shots; several received placebo; per-sample allocation not given. Samples were taken on day 63 after the first vaccine or placebo injection. An Ad26 vector expressing Wuhan-strain SARS-CoV-2 spike served as the vaccine. The study, taken as a whole, reports: Using TCR breadth and depth analyses may have led to underestimated total T cell responses. Among vaccine recipients, spike-specific TCR breadth exceeded that of placebo recipients.

The TCR comes from a person aged 18-65 years who received the Ad26.COV2.S COVID-19 vaccine or a placebo. This chain connects TRBV6-5 to TRBJ1-6; no definite D call. Material: peripheral blood, obtained in a trial of Ad26.COV2.S vaccine versus placebo. The CDR3 DNA sequence: TGTGCCAGCAGTCCGGGTCTGTATAATTCACCCCTCCACTTT. Amino acids: CASSPGLYNSPLHF.